This paragraph reports one T cell receptor (beta chain). These data come from a study of T-cell reconstitution after alpha-beta-depleted transplantation in children. Germline CDR1 reads KGHSH; CDR2 reads LQKENI. J lost 2 bases, V lost 6 bases, and 12 bases had no gene match. The CDR3 is 18 residues long. A TCRbeta library incorporating unique molecular identifiers was prepared. TCRdb analysed the PCR reads with MiXCR anew, one entry per CDR3 protein. The repertoire consists of some 500,000 distinct CDR3 sequences, with approximately 20% occurring once and the leading ten covering approximately 3%. Sample: PBMCs from the stem cell graft donor, taken from the stem cell graft. The TCR originated in a human donor who donated a stem cell graft to a child with acute lymphoblastic leukemia. V is TRBV18 and J is TRBJ1-3; 11 positions match TRBD1. CDR3 amino acids: CASSRKRTGGMAGNTIYF. CDR3 bases: TGTGCCAGCTCCCGAAAACGGACAGGGGGCATGGCTGGAAACACCATATATTTT.